The 21 T cell receptor beta chains presented below share a single source sample, sequenced in a study of Ad26.COV2.S vaccination and SARS-CoV-2 variants. Data came from immunoSEQ multiplex PCR; TCRdb stores just in-frame clones and leaves some out. Here the sample spans some 640,000 clones, about 89% being singletons. Treatment in this sample: around 19 received Ad26.COV2.S at low or high dose, single or two shots; roughly five received placebo; per-sample allocation not given. Sampling happened 63 days after the first vaccine or placebo injection. The sample here was peripheral blood, taken in a trial of Ad26.COV2.S vaccine versus placebo. These TCRs come from a person aged 18 to 59 who received the Ad26.COV2.S COVID-19 vaccine or a placebo.

This sequence joins TRBV3-1 (or the pseudogene TRBV3-2) and TRBJ2-7; the match to TRBD2 covers 7 bases. Per the germline V gene, CDR1 is LGHDT and CDR2 is YNNKEL (reference sequence). Trimming removed 4 bases from V and 5 bases from J; junction bases left unmatched: 8. This CDR3 is built from 14 residues. The CDR3 DNA reads as TGTGCCAGCAGCCCGCGGACTAGTCTCGACGAGCAGTACTTC. It codes for CASSPRTSLDEQYF.

This clone has only one observation. The chain has TRBV27 and TRBJ2-7, with D maybe TRBD1 (6 bases). Trimming removed 6 bases from V and 0 bases from J, with 12 bases in between. Germline CDR1 MNHEY, CDR2 SMNVEV (reference sequence). The CDR3 length is 14 residues. The CDR3 protein is CASRAGVSSYEQYF. In DNA form, the CDR3 reads TGTGCCAGCAGGGCAGGGGTGAGCTCCTACGAGCAGTACTTC.

Comments on this clone: Additional DNA sequences in this sample encode the identical CDR3. The rearrangement uses TRBV6-5 and TRBJ1-1; maybe TRBD1 (5 bases). Germline lookup yields CDR1 MNHEY and CDR2 SVGAGI. Deletions cut 2 bases from V and 2 bases from J, with 6 bases between. The CDR3 spans 13 residues. The CDR3 loop is CASSYRTNTEAFF. Written as DNA, the CDR3 is TGTGCCAGCAGTTACCGGACAAACACTGAAGCTTTCTTT.

This chain links TRBV3-1 (or the pseudogene TRBV3-2) with TRBJ2-7; D not certain. CDR1 and CDR2 (germline): LGHDT, YNNKEL (reference sequence). CDR3 length: 14 amino acids. The V end was cut by 3 bases, the J end by 3 bases, with 12 bases between. The CDR3 protein is CASSHRKGSYEQYF. The CDR3 DNA reads as TGTGCCAGCAGCCACCGAAAAGGCAGCTACGAGCAGTACTTC.

This clone was counted a few times. This chain joins TRBV6-5 and TRBJ1-5; 8 bases agree with TRBD1. The V gene end was trimmed by 6 bases and the J gene end by 4 bases; junction bases not matched to a gene: 2. The CDR3 has 13 amino acids. Germline CDR1 is MNHEY and CDR2 is SVGAGI. For the CDR3, the DNA is TGTGCCAGCAGACAGGGGGAAAATCAGCCCCAGCATTTT. It specifies CASRQGENQPQHF.

The V and J genes are TRBV12-3 or TRBV12-4 and TRBJ2-5, with TRBD1 matching 7 bases. This CDR3 has 13 residues. With V trimmed by 5 bases and J by 1 base, 1 base remained unmatched. Here the CDR3 DNA reads TGTGCCAGCAGTACAGGGGTCCAAGAGACCCAGTACTTC. It yields the protein CASSTGVQETQYF.

This chain links TRBV5-4 with TRBJ1-1; D uncertain. The CDR3 length is 13 residues. The germline V gene has CDR1 SGHNT and CDR2 YYREEE (reference sequence). The germline V and J ends were trimmed by 4 bases and 3 bases, with 10 bases remaining between them. CDR3 sequence reads: CASSAMADTEAFF. The CDR3 nucleotides are TGTGCCAGCAGCGCTATGGCCGACACTGAAGCTTTCTTT.

The rearrangement uses TRBV3-1 (or the pseudogene TRBV3-2) and TRBJ2-3; TRBD2 is a possible D gene (5 bases). This CDR3 contains 15 residues. CDR1 and CDR2 (germline): LGHDT, YNNKEL (reference sequence). V was shortened by 3 bases and J by 0 bases, with 10 bases between the two germline ends. CDR3 amino acids: CASSQTTGSTDTQYF. CDR3 bases: TGTGCCAGCAGCCAGACGACGGGAAGCACAGATACGCAGTATTTT.

The sample holds one count of this clone. V is TRBV29-1 and J is TRBJ1-2, with D unresolved. Trimming removed 4 bases from V and 7 bases from J, with 16 bases in between. Per germline, CDR1 SQVTM and CDR2 ANQGSEA. The CDR3 runs 13 residues. The CDR3 nucleotides read TGCAGCGTTGTTAAAGGGAGTTCGAGTGGCTACACCTTC. Encoded protein: CSVVKGSSSGYTF. The whole variable domain, remainder taken from reference TRBV29-1 and TRBJ1-2, is SAVISQKPSRDICQRGTSLTIQCQVDSQVTMMFWYRQQPGQSLTLIATANQGSEATYESGFVIDKFPISRPNLTFSTLTVSNMSPEDSSIYLCSVVKGSSSGYTFGSGTRLTVV.

This chain joins TRBV10-1 and TRBJ2-5; a possible D gene is TRBD2 (6 bases). The V end was cut by 0 bases, the J end by 5 bases, with 10 bases between. The germline V gene has CDR1 WNHNN and CDR2 SYGVQD (reference sequence). The CDR3 is 14 amino acids. The CDR3 DNA sequence: TGCGCCAGCAGTGAGTCGGGGCTAGCGGAGACCCAGTACTTC. Translation gives CASSESGLAETQYF.

Comments on this clone: This CDR3 is also generated by other DNA sequences in the sample. The V gene is TRBV2, the J gene TRBJ1-5; D ambiguous. Trimming left V 8 bases short and J 3 bases short, with 8 bases between. The CDR3 has 12 amino acids. Germline CDR1 SNHLY, CDR2 FYNNEI. The CDR3 DNA reads as TGTGCCAGCGGAACGGACAATCAGCCCCAGCATTTT. This translates into CASGTDNQPQHF.

This sequence joins TRBV5-1 and TRBJ1-1; weak D call: TRBD1 (6 bases). V was clipped by 1 base and J by 11 bases, with 12 bases between them. There are 12 residues in the CDR3. Germline V lookup: CDR1 SGHRS, CDR2 YFSETQ. CDR3 residues: CASSLLGAGAFF. The CDR3 DNA reads TGCGCCAGCAGCTTGTTGGGGGCGGGTGCTTTCTTT.

The chain combines TRBV3-1 (or the pseudogene TRBV3-2) with TRBJ2-7; D is unresolved. The length of the CDR3 is 12 residues. V lost 2 bases and J 4 bases, leaving 6 bases between the germline ends. Looked up from germline, CDR1 is LGHDT and CDR2 is YNNKEL (reference sequence). CDR3 loop: CASSQWGYEQYF. The CDR3 DNA reads TGTGCCAGCAGCCAATGGGGTTACGAGCAGTACTTC.

This chain joins TRBV5-1 and TRBJ2-7, with TRBD1 as a possible D gene (6 bases). The CDR3 spans 16 residues. Germline-derived CDR1 and CDR2 are SGHRS and YFSETQ. The V and J ends lost 0 bases and 4 bases respectively, with 17 bases between them. The CDR3 bases are TGCGCCAGCAGCTTGGCCCCAGGGGAAGGGGATTACGAGCAGTACTTC. Its translation: CASSLAPGEGDYEQYF.

This chain connects TRBV3-1 (or the pseudogene TRBV3-2) to TRBJ1-1, with D maybe TRBD1 (5 bases). Germline assignment: CDR1 LGHDT and CDR2 YNNKEL (reference sequence). The V end was cut by 5 bases, the J end by 1 base, with 14 bases between. There are 15 residues in the CDR3. The CDR3 region is CASSSMGPRNTEAFF. CDR3 nucleotides: TGTGCCAGCAGCTCTATGGGACCGAGGAACACTGAAGCTTTCTTT.

The V and J genes are TRBV13 and TRBJ2-1, with 14 bases identical to TRBD2. V was pared by 7 bases and J by 9 bases, with 8 bases of the junction left unmatched. Per germline, CDR1 PRHDT and CDR2 FYEKMQ (reference sequence). This CDR3 is built from 15 residues. DNA of the CDR3: TGTGCCAGCACCTGGGGACTAGCGGGAGTGGGTGAGCAGTTCTTC. As protein: CASTWGLAGVGEQFF.

The V and J genes are TRBV10-1 and TRBJ2-5, with 9 bases aligning to TRBD1. J was trimmed by 1 base and V by 2 bases; bases with no gene match: 2. Germline assignment: CDR1 WNHNN and CDR2 SYGVQD (reference sequence). The CDR3 sequence is 15 residues long. The CDR3 sequence: CASSEGQGIQETQYF. The CDR3 coding sequence is TGCGCCAGCAGTGAGGGACAGGGGATCCAAGAGACCCAGTACTTC.

This clone was seen more than once but under ten times. The chain employs TRBV5-6 and TRBJ2-7; possible D gene TRBD1, 7 bases. CDR3 length: 14 amino acids. V was pared by 3 bases and J by 3 bases, with 13 bases between. Germline V gene data show CDR1 as SGHDT and CDR2 as YYEEEE. This CDR3 is CASSSSRGDYEQYF. CDR3 DNA: TGTGCCAGCAGCTCGTCCAGGGGGGACTACGAGCAGTACTTC.

The chain couples TRBV12-5 to TRBJ2-5; D is perhaps TRBD1 (5 bases). Germline V gene sequence: CDR1 LGHNT, CDR2 FRNRAP. V was trimmed by 5 bases and J by 5 bases, leaving 12 bases between them. There are 13 residues in the CDR3. DNA for the CDR3: TGTGCTAGTGGTAGACAGTATCTGGAGACCCAGTACTTC. It is translated as CASGRQYLETQYF.

This clone showed up just a few times. Other DNA sequences in the sample encode the same CDR3. The chain joins TRBV30 to TRBJ1-1, with D uncertain. The V gene's germline CDR1 is GTSNPN and CDR2 SVGIG (reference sequence). The CDR3 sequence is 11 residues long. V lost 0 bases to trimming and J lost 2 bases, with 1 base between them. The CDR3 loop reads CAWSVNTEAFF. Here the CDR3 DNA reads TGTGCCTGGAGTGTAAACACTGAAGCTTTCTTT.

This clone was counted between two and nine times. This chain links TRBV4-2 with TRBJ2-2; 9 bases align to TRBD1. CDR1 is LGHNA, CDR2 YNFKEQ, per germline. The CDR3 has 16 amino acids. After removal of 0 bases from V and 7 bases from J, the junction contained 6 bases not matched to a gene. The CDR3 is CASSQEGRQGVGELFF. CDR3 in DNA: TGTGCCAGCAGCCAAGAAGGGAGACAGGGGGTCGGGGAGCTGTTTTTT.